Below are 14 T cell receptor beta chains sequenced from a single sample in a study of shared clonotypes between healthy human individuals. Using immunoSEQ multiplex PCR, the repertoire was profiled, and TCRdb retains in-frame clones only, with some absent. The sample has 850,000 to 1,200,000 clones; approximately 76% are singletons. The sequenced sample consisted of memory CD4+ T cells sorted from blood. Subset reported: CD45RA-negative fraction. The source of these receptors is a man aged 18 to 29 in good health.

This chain joins TRBV11-1 and TRBJ1-1; no definite D call. This CDR3 contains 13 residues. V lost 2 bases and J lost 0, with 4 bases in between. Germline loops: CDR1 SGHAT, CDR2 FQDESV (reference sequence). The CDR3: CASSLQLNTEAFF. Written as DNA, the CDR3 is TGTGCCAGCAGCTTACAGCTGAACACTGAAGCTTTCTTT.

The chain joins TRBV4-1 to TRBJ2-7; the D gene is possibly TRBD1 (6 bases). V was clipped by 1 base and J by 5 bases, with 24 bases between them. Germline V gene sequence: CDR1 MGHRA, CDR2 YSYEKL. The CDR3 extends over 18 amino acids. CDR3 coding DNA: TGCGCCAGCAGCCAAGTCCGACAAATCCGGGACAAAGTCCACGAGCAGTACTTC. As protein: CASSQVRQIRDKVHEQYF.

A few counts support this clone. The V call is TRBV19, the J call TRBJ1-5; TRBD1 agrees at 9 bases. V gave up 6 bases and J gave up 4 bases; unmatched junction bases: 4. CDR1 and CDR2 (germline): LNHDA, SQIVND (reference sequence). The CDR3 sequence is 14 residues long. Here the CDR3 DNA reads TGTGCCAGTAGCGACGACAGGGGGAATCAGCCCCAGCATTTT. It is translated as CASSDDRGNQPQHF. Using reference TRBV19 and TRBJ1-5 for the parts outside the CDR3, the full variable domain is DGGITQSPKYLFRKEGQNVTLSCEQNLNHDAMYWYRQDPGQGLRLIYYSQIVNDFQKGDIAEGYSVSREKKESFPLTVTSAQKNPTAFYLCASSDDRGNQPQHFGDGTRLSIL.

This chain joins TRBV7-2 and TRBJ2-2, with D perhaps TRBD1 or TRBD2 (5 bases each). V was pared by 1 base and J by 6 bases, with 15 bases between. The CDR3 spans 16 residues. Germline CDR1 is SGHTA and CDR2 is FQGNSA. The CDR3 DNA sequence: TGTGCCAGCAGCTTAGGAGGGACCATAGTTCCCGGGGAGCTGTTTTTT. Its translation is CASSLGGTIVPGELFF. The variable domain in full, completed from reference TRBV7-2 and TRBJ2-2, reads GAGVSQSPSNKVTEKGKDVELRCDPISGHTALYWYRQSLGQGLEFLIYFQGNSAPDKSGLPSDRFSAERTGGSVSTLTIQRTQQEDSAVYLCASSLGGTIVPGELFFGEGSRLTVL.

The V and J genes are TRBV5-4 and TRBJ2-3; unclear D gene. The CDR3 is 15 residues long. V lost 4 bases and J 3 bases, leaving 15 bases between the germline ends. CDR1 SGHNT and CDR2 YYREEE come from the germline V gene (reference sequence). The DNA of the CDR3 is TGTGCCAGCAGCATAGACCCGCCATGGACAGATACGCAGTATTTT. Translating gives CASSIDPPWTDTQYF. The variable domain in full, with the rest retrieved from reference TRBV5-4 and TRBJ2-3, is ETGVTQSPTHLIKTRGQQVTLRCSSQSGHNTVSWYQQALGQGPQFIFQYYREEENGRGNFPPRFSGLQFPNYSSELNVNALELDDSALYLCASSIDPPWTDTQYFGPGTRLTVL.

In regard to this clone: With only one base between it and a far larger clone, this is likely a read error. The chain carries TRBV4-1 and TRBJ2-7, with 7 positions matching TRBD2. Germline CDR1 is MGHRA and CDR2 is YSYEKL. Trimming took 3 bases from V and 6 from J; bases not matched to a gene: 5. This CDR3 region has 13 residues. CDR3 in amino acids: CASSHLGGCEQYF. The DNA of the CDR3 is TGCGCCAGCAGCCACTTGGGGGGGTGCGAGCAGTACTTC.

The V gene is TRBV7-3, the J gene TRBJ2-3; D gene uncertain. Per the germline V gene, CDR1 is SGHTA and CDR2 is FQGTGA. The CDR3 covers 13 residues. Trimming removed 0 bases at V and 2 bases at J, with 3 bases between. The CDR3 reads CASSLTYTDTQYF. CDR3 DNA: TGTGCCAGCAGCTTAACTTACACAGATACGCAGTATTTT.

On this clone: This may be a read error: a much more frequent sequence differs by one nucleotide. The chain carries TRBV28 and TRBJ2-7, with a weak D call TRBD1 (6 bases). CDR1 is MDHEN and CDR2 is SYDVKM in the germline V gene. This CDR3 region has 17 residues. The CDR3 DNA reads as TGTGCCAGCAGTTTCAGTAGGGGGTCCTCATACGTCGGGGAGCAGCACTTC. Its translation is CASSFSRGSSYVGEQHF.

The J gene is TRBJ2-3, the V gene TRBV11-2; D is unresolved. CDR1 SGHAT and CDR2 FQNNGV come from the germline V gene. This CDR3 spans 13 amino acids. V was cut by 4 bases and J by 6 bases, with 11 bases left in between. In DNA form, the CDR3 reads TGTGCCAGCAGCTCAGATAATGGGGATACGCAGTATTTT. Translating it yields CASSSDNGDTQYF.

J is TRBJ2-5 and V is TRBV5-4; D ambiguous. CDR1 and CDR2 from the germline V gene are SGHNT and YYREEE (reference sequence). The CDR3 totals 16 residues. Trimming removed 5 bases from V and 0 bases from J, with 17 bases in between. CDR3 region: CASSFGPSTYQETQYF. CDR3 bases: TGTGCCAGCAGTTTTGGGCCCTCAACGTACCAAGAGACCCAGTACTTC.

V is TRBV11-2 and J is TRBJ2-7; D gene unclear. Trimming shortened V by 8 bases and J by 5 bases, and 22 bases separated the two germline ends. The CDR3 has 15 amino acids. Germline V gene lookup returns CDR1 SGHAT and CDR2 FQNNGV. The CDR3 DNA reads TGTGCCAGCGGAAAAGATGGACGGAAGCTTGACGAGCAGTACTTC. This encodes CASGKDGRKLDEQYF.

This clone showed up just once. V usage is TRBV10-3 and J usage is TRBJ1-6; a possible D gene is TRBD1 (5 bases). Germline V lookup: CDR1 ENHRY, CDR2 SYGVKD. The CDR3 loop spans 14 amino acids. The V and J ends lost 2 bases and 10 bases respectively, with 12 bases between them. The CDR3 region has the DNA TGTGCCATCAGTGAGACCGGGGGAGGATCACCCCTCCACTTT. The encoded protein is CAISETGGGSPLHF.

Turning to this clone: This CDR3 is also generated by other DNA sequences in the sample. This rearrangement joins TRBV5-1 to TRBJ2-3, with D tentatively TRBD2 (6 bases). The CDR3 extends over 15 amino acids. Germline CDR1 reads SGHRS; CDR2 reads YFSETQ. The germline V and J ends were trimmed by 0 bases and 1 base, with 9 bases remaining between them. The DNA for the CDR3 is TGCGCCAGCAGCTTGGGGGGACTTGGCACAGATACGCAGTATTTT. It codes for CASSLGGLGTDTQYF.

The gene calls are TRBV15 and TRBJ2-6, with 9 bases that match TRBD1. The CDR3 has 18 amino acids. V lost 3 bases, J lost 2 bases, and 8 bases stayed unmatched. The germline V gene encodes CDR1 LNHNV and CDR2 YYDKDF (reference sequence). The DNA for the CDR3 is TGTGCCACCAGCAGGTCAGACAGGGGGGTCCCTGGGGCCAACGTCCTGACTTTC. Translation: CATSRSDRGVPGANVLTF.